The 10 T cell receptor beta chains reported below all come from one sample, sequenced in a study of blood T cell repertoires in COVID-19. The data were produced by immunoSEQ multiplex PCR, yet TCRdb's version contains in-frame clones alone and is incomplete. The table lists some 11,000 clones, over 80% of them singletons. The sequencing sample was made of peripheral blood. The receptors shown here come from a human donor in a cohort sampled during active COVID-19.

The CDR3 protein is CASSVGVHEQFF. DNA of the CDR3: TGTGCCAGCAGCGTCGGGGTCCATGAGCAGTTCTTC. The V and J genes are TRBV9 and TRBJ2-1, with D perhaps TRBD2 (5 bases). Deletions cut 2 bases from V and 8 bases from J, with 8 bases between. Germline loops: CDR1 SGDLS, CDR2 YYNGEE. CDR3 length equals 12 residues.

The J gene is TRBJ2-1, the V gene TRBV11-3; D possibly corresponds to TRBD1 (6 bases). The germline V gene encodes CDR1 SGHNT and CDR2 YENEEA. The V end was cut by 4 bases, the J end by 5 bases, with 15 bases between. CDR3 length: 15 amino acids. The CDR3 coding sequence is TGTGCCAGCAGCTCAACAGGGACCGACAACAATGAGCAGTTCTTC. It is translated as CASSSTGTDNNEQFF. Variable domain in full (rest from reference TRBV11-3 and TRBJ2-1): EAGVVQSPRYKIIEKKQPVAFWCNPISGHNTLYWYLQNLGQGPELLIRYENEEAVDDSQLPKDRFSAERLKGVDSTLKIQPAELGDSAVYLCASSSTGTDNNEQFFGPGTRLTVL.

This rearrangement joins TRBV18 to TRBJ2-2; the match to TRBD2 covers 10 bases. Germline-derived CDR1 and CDR2 are KGHSH and LQKENI. The CDR3 consists of 16 residues. Trimming at V came to 3 bases and at J to 6 bases, leaving 7 bases not matched to a gene. For the CDR3, the DNA is TGTGCCAGCTCACCGATATCTAGCGGGAGACCCGGGGAGCTGTTTTTT. Residues: CASSPISSGRPGELFF.

This sequence joins TRBV19 and TRBJ2-1; TRBD2 matches at 11 bases. The CDR3 is made up of 15 amino acids. Per germline, CDR1 LNHDA and CDR2 SQIVND (reference sequence). Unmatched junction bases numbered 5, after V lost 3 bases and J lost 7 bases. The CDR3 bases are TGTGCCAGTAGTATTAGCGGGAGGGCCCCAAATGAGCAGTTCTTC. This codes for CASSISGRAPNEQFF.

This clone has a single count. The CDR3 loop reads CASSRTGAGDKNIQYF. For the CDR3, the DNA is TGTGCCAGTAGTAGAACAGGGGCAGGGGACAAAAACATTCAGTACTTC. The chain has TRBV19 and TRBJ2-4; TRBD1 matches 7 bases. This CDR3 is 16 amino acids long. Germline CDR1 and CDR2: LNHDA and SQIVND (reference sequence). The V gene end was trimmed by 4 bases and the J gene end by 3 bases; junction bases not matched to a gene: 9.

This clone was counted a few times. The genes are TRBV6-5 and TRBJ2-1; possible D gene TRBD2, 5 bases. The V gene's germline CDR1 is MNHEY and CDR2 SVGAGI. The V gene lost 10 bases and the J gene lost 8 bases, with 24 bases spanning the gap. This CDR3 is built from 15 residues. The CDR3 sequence is CATRGRASFTDEQFF. Here the CDR3 DNA reads TGTGCCACCCGGGGAAGGGCGAGTTTTACCGATGAGCAGTTCTTC.

This CDR3 is CASSLDRVIGGTGELFF. The CDR3 DNA reads as TGTGCCAGCAGCTTGGACAGGGTAATCGGGGGGACCGGGGAGCTGTTTTTT. This chain links TRBV5-6 with TRBJ2-2; possibly TRBD2 for D (7 bases). The CDR3 contains 17 residues. The germline V gene has CDR1 SGHDT and CDR2 YYEEEE. V lost 0 bases, J lost 5 bases, and 17 bases lay in between.

J is TRBJ2-1 and V is TRBV7-6; 12 bases align to TRBD2. This CDR3 is 15 amino acids long. Germline CDR1 and CDR2: SGHVS and FNYEAQ. The ends lost 5 bases at V and 5 bases at J; junction bases unmatched: 4. The chain's CDR3 is CASSLRTSGNNEQFF. The CDR3, as DNA: TGTGCCAGCAGCCTTCGGACTAGCGGGAACAATGAGCAGTTCTTC. Full variable domain (missing parts from reference TRBV7-6 and TRBJ2-1): GAGVSQSPRYKVTKRGQDVALRCDPISGHVSLYWYRQALGQGPEFLTYFNYEAQQDKSGLPNDRFSAERPEGSISTLTIQRTEQRDSAMYRCASSLRTSGNNEQFFGPGTRLTVL.

Here the CDR3 DNA reads TGTGCCAGCAGTTCCCTCCAGACTGAAGAGACCCAGTACTTC. This sequence encodes CASSSLQTEETQYF. This chain uses TRBV6-2 or TRBV6-3 with TRBJ2-5; no clear D. CDR1 is MNHEY and CDR2 is SVGEGT in the germline V gene. This CDR3 contains 14 residues. V was clipped by 4 bases and J by 3 bases, with 12 bases between them.

This chain connects TRBV6-5 to TRBJ2-7; D is undetermined. The CDR3 spans 15 residues. Trimming pared 7 bases from V and 0 bases from J, leaving 16 bases between. Germline values: CDR1 MNHEY, CDR2 SVGAGI. The CDR3 reads CASTPEATSSYEQYF. CDR3 in DNA: TGTGCCAGCACCCCCGAGGCGACCAGCTCCTACGAGCAGTACTTC.